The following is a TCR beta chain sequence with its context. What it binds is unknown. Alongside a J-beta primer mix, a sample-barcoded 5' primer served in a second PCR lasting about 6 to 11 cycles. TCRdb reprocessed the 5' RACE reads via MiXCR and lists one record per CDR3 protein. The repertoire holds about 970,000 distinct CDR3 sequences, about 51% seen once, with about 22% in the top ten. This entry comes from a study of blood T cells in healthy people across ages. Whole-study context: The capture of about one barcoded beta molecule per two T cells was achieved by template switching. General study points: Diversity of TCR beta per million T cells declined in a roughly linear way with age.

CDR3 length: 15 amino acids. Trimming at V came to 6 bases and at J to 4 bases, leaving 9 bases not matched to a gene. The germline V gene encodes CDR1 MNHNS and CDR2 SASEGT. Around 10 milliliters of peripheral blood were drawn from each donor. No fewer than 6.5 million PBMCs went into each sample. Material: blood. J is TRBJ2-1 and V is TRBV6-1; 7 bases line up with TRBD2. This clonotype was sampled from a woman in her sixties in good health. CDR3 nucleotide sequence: TGTGCCAGCAGCAAGCGGGAAACCACTTACAATGAGCAGTTCTTC. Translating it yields CASSKRETTYNEQFF.